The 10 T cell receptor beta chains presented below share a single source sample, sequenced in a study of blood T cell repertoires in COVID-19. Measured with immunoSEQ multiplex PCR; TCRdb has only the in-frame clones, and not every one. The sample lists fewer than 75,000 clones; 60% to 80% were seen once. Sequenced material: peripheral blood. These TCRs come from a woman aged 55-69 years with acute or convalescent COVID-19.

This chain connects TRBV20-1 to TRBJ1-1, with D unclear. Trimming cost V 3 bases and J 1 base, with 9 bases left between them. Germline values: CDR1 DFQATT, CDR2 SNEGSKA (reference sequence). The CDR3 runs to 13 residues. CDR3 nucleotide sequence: TGCAGTGCTAGTCGATCAGGGAACACTGAAGCTTTCTTT. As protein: CSASRSGNTEAFF.

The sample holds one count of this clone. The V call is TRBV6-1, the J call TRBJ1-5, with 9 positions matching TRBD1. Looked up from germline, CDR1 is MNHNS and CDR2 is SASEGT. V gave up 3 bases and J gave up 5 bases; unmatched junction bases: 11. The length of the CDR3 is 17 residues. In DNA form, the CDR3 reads TGTGCCAGCAGTGAGGGAATCGGGACAGGGAGTCATCAGCCCCAGCATTTT. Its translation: CASSEGIGTGSHQPQHF.

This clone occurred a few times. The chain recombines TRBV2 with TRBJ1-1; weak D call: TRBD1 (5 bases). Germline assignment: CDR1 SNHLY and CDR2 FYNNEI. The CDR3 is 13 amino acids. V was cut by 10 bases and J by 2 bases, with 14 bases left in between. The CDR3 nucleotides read TGTGCCACCGAAAGACAGATAAACACTGAAGCTTTCTTT. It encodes CATERQINTEAFF.

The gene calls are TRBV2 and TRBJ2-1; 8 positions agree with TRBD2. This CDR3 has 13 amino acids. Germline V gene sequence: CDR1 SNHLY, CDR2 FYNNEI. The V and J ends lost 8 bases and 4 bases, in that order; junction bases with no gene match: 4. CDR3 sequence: CASRGGGYNEQFF. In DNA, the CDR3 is TGTGCCAGCCGGGGGGGCGGGTACAATGAGCAGTTCTTC.

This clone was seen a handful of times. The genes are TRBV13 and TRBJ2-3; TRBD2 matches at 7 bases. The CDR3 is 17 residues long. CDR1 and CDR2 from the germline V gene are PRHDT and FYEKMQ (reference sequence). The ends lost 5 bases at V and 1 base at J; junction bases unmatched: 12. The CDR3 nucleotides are TGTGCCAGCAGCCCCCGTGGGGGGGGGATCGGCACAGATACGCAGTATTTT. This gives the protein CASSPRGGGIGTDTQYF.

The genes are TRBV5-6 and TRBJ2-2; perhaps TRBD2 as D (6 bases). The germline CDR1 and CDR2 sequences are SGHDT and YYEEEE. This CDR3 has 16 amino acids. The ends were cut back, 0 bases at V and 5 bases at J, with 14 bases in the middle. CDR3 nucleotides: TGTGCCAGCAGCTTGGGCAGGGCGGGGAAGACCGGGGAGCTGTTTTTT. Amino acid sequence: CASSLGRAGKTGELFF.

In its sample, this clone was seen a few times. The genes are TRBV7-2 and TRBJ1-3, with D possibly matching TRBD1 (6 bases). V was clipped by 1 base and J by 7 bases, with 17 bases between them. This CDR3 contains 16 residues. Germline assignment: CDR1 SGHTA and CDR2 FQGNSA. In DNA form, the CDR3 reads TGTGCCAGCAGCTTAGGGGACATTGTCAATCGGAACACCATATATTTT. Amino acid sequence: CASSLGDIVNRNTIYF.

In nucleotides, the CDR3 is TGCGCCAGCAGCTTCGCCGGGGGGTCTGGGGCCAACGTCCTGACTTTC. It yields the protein CASSFAGGSGANVLTF. This chain links TRBV5-1 with TRBJ2-6; TRBD2 matches at 7 bases. This CDR3 spans 16 amino acids. Germline assignment: CDR1 SGHRS and CDR2 YFSETQ. V lost 2 bases and J lost 1; bases outside the gene matches: 3.

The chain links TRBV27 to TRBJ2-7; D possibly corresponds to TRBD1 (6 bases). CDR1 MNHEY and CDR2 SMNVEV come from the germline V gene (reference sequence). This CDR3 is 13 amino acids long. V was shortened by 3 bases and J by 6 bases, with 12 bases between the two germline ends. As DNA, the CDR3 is TGTGCCAGCAGTTTCGGAACAGGGAGCGAGCAGTACTTC. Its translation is CASSFGTGSEQYF.

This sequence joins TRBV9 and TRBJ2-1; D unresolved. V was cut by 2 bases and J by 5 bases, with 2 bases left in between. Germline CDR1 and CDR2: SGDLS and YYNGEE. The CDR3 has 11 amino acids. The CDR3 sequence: CASSVNNEQFF. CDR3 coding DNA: TGTGCCAGCAGCGTCAACAATGAGCAGTTCTTC.